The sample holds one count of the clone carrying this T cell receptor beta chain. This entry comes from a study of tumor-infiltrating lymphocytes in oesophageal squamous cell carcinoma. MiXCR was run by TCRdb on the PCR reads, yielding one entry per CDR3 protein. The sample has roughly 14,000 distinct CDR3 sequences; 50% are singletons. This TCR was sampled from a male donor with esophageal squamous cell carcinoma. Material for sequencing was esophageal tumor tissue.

For the CDR3, the DNA is TGTGCCAGCAGTTTATTAGGCGGAAACACCATATATTTT. It codes for CASSLLGGNTIYF. The chain links TRBV28 to TRBJ1-3; D remains ambiguous. Germline CDR1 MDHEN, CDR2 SYDVKM. Trimming removed 1 base at V and 4 bases at J, with 5 bases between. There are 13 residues in the CDR3.